This TCR beta chain was sequenced in a study of cytomegalovirus exposure and HLA in healthy donors. Background on the study: A prior analysis found roughly 100 million unique TCR beta sequences from 170 million or so T cells. General observations from the study: Presence/absence analyses rested on an assumption that sequencing depth was roughly uniform across donors. Earlier results showed most TCR beta V segments being productive about 87% or about 30% of the time. In a later analysis, TCR beta V- and J-gene trimming was associated with a missense DCLRE1C variant.

Germline CDR1 is KGHSH and CDR2 is LQKENI. Trimming left V 6 bases short and J 2 bases short, with 9 bases between. The CDR3 has 13 residues. 60 Vbeta and 13 Jbeta primers were used in PCR. This table comes from immunoSEQ multiplex PCR, and its TCRdb copy is limited to in-frame clones, with some not included. The sample includes about 160,000 clones, approximately 85% of them seen just once. This clone appeared a single time. Antigen unknown. The TCR sequence derives from a girl between 2 and 10 years old in good health and CMV-seropositive. Sequenced sample: PBMCs. This rearrangement joins TRBV18 to TRBJ2-3, with D possibly being TRBD2 (5 bases). The CDR3 region has the DNA TGTGCCAGCTCGCAGAGGGACACAGATACGCAGTATTTT. Its protein product is CASSQRDTDTQYF.